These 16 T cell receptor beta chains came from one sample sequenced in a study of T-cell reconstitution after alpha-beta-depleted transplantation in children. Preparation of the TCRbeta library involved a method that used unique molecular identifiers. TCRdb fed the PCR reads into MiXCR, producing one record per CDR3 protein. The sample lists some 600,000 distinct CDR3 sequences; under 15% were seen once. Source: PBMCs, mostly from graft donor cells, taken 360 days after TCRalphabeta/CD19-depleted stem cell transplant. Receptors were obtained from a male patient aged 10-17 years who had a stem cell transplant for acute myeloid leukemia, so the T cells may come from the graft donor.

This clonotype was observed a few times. The CDR3 nucleotides are TGCGCCAGCAGCTTGAGGGCCACGGGTAATGAGCAGTTCTTC. Translated, it gives CASSLRATGNEQFF. The rearrangement links TRBV5-1 to TRBJ2-1; D unresolved. With 1 base removed from V and 7 bases from J, the gap between germline ends came to 12 bases. Germline assignment: CDR1 SGHRS and CDR2 YFSETQ. The CDR3 extends over 14 amino acids.

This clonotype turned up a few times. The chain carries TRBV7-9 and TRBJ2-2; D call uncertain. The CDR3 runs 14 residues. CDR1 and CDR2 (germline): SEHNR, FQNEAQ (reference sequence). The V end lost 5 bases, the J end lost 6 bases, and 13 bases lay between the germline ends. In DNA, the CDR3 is TGTGCCAGCAGCCGCCCCGTCTTTTCCGGGGAGCTGTTTTTT. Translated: CASSRPVFSGELFF.

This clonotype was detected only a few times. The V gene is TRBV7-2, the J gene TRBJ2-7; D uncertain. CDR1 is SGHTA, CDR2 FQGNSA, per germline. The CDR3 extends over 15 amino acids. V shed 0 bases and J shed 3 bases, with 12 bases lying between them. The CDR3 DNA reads TGTGCCAGCAGCTTAGCTCTGGGGTCGCACTACGAGCAGTACTTC. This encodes CASSLALGSHYEQYF.

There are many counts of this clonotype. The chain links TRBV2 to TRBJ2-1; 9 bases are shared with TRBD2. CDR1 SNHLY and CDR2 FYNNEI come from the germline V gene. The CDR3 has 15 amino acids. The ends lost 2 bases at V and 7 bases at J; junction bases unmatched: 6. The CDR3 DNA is TGTGCCAGCAGTGAACAGGGGACTAGCACGAATGAGCAGTTCTTC. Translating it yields CASSEQGTSTNEQFF.

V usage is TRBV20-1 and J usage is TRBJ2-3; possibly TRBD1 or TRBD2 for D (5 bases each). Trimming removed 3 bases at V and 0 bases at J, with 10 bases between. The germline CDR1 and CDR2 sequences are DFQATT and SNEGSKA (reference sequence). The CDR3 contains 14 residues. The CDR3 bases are TGCAGTGCTAGCGGGACCCCAAGCACAGATACGCAGTATTTT. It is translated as CSASGTPSTDTQYF.

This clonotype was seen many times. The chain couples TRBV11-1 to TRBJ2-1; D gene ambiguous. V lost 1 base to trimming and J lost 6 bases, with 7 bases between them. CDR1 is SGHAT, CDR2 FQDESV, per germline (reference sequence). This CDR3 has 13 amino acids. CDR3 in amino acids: CASSLGQFNEQFF. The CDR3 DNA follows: TGTGCCAGCAGCTTAGGACAATTCAATGAGCAGTTCTTC.

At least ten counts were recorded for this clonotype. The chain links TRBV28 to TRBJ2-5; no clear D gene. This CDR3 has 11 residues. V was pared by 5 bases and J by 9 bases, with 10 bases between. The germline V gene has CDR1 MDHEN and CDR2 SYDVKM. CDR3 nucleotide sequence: TGTGCCAGCAGTAACCGGGTGTCCCAGTACTTC. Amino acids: CASSNRVSQYF.

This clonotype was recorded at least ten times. The CDR3, as DNA: TGCGCCAGCAGCTCTCGCGGCTCCTACAATGAGCAGTTCTTC. Amino acid sequence: CASSSRGSYNEQFF. The chain combines TRBV4-3 with TRBJ2-1, with D unresolved. The CDR3 contains 14 residues. V lost 5 bases to trimming and J lost 0 bases, with 8 bases between them. Germline loops: CDR1 LGHNA, CDR2 YSLEER.

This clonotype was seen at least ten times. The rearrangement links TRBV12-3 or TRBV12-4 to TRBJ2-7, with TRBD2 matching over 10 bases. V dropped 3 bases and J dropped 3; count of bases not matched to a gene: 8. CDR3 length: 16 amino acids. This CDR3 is CASSFPGLAGVYEQYF. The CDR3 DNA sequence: TGTGCCAGCAGTTTCCCGGGGCTAGCGGGAGTCTACGAGCAGTACTTC.

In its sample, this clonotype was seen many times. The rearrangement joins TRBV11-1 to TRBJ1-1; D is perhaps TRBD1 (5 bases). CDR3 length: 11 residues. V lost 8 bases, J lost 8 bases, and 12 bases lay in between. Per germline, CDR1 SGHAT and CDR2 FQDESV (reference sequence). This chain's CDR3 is CASLQAGEAFF. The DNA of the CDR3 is TGTGCCAGCCTCCAAGCAGGGGAAGCTTTCTTT.

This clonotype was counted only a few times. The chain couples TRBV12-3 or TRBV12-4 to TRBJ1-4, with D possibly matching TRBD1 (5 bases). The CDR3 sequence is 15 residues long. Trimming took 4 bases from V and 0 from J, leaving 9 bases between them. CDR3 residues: CASSSGGATNEKLFF. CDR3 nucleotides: TGTGCCAGCAGTTCCGGGGGAGCAACTAATGAAAAACTGTTTTTT.

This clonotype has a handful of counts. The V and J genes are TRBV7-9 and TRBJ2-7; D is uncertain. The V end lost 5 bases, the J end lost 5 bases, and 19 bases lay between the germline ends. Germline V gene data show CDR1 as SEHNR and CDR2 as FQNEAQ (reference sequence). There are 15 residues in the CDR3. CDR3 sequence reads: CASSPPGRNGNEQYF. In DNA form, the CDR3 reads TGTGCCAGCAGCCCACCCGGAAGGAATGGTAACGAGCAGTACTTC.

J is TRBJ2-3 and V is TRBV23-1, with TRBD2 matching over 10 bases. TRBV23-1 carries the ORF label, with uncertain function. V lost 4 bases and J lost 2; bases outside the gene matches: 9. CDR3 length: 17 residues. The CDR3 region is CASSRASGSLHTDTQYF. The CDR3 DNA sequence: TGCGCCAGCAGTCGGGCTAGCGGGAGCCTCCACACAGATACGCAGTATTTT.

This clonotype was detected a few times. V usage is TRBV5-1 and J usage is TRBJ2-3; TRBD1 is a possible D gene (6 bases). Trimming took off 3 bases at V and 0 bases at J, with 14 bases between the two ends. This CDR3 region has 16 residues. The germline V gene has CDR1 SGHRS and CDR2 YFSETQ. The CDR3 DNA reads TGCGCCAGCAGCTCGAGACAGGAGTCTAGCACAGATACGCAGTATTTT. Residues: CASSSRQESSTDTQYF.

DNA of the CDR3: TGTGCCAGCAGCTTAGGTTCCGGGGTTCAATACAATGAGCAGTTCTTC. It specifies CASSLGSGVQYNEQFF. This chain joins TRBV7-9 and TRBJ2-1; possibly TRBD2 for D (5 bases). V shed 1 base and J shed 4 bases, with 14 bases lying between them. Germline CDR1 SEHNR, CDR2 FQNEAQ (reference sequence). The CDR3 length is 16 residues.

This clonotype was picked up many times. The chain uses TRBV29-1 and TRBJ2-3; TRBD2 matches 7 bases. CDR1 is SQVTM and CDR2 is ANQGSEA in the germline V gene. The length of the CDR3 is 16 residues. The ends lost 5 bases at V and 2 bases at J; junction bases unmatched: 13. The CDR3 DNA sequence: TGCAGCGTTCGGGGGGATCAAACCGGAGCCACAGATACGCAGTATTTT. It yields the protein CSVRGDQTGATDTQYF.